This TCR beta chain appears in the sequencing data of a study of CD8 T cells in Susac syndrome. CDR3 length: 15 residues. The trim removed 7 bases at V and 6 bases at J, leaving 12 bases unmatched. CDR1 LNHDA and CDR2 SQIVND come from the germline V gene (reference sequence). With random hexamers, reverse transcription was performed on about 0.5 to 1 ug of RNA. immunoSEQ multiplex PCR amplified TCR beta CDR3 across 54 Vbeta, 13 Jbeta. TCRdb recomputed calls from the immunoSEQ multiplex PCR reads with MiXCR, one row per CDR3 protein. The table has roughly 130,000 distinct CDR3 sequences, around 94% seen once.

This TCR derives from a human donor with multiple sclerosis. The genes are TRBV19 and TRBJ1-1; 9 bases map to TRBD1. Sequencing was carried out using CD4+ T cells from PBMCs. In DNA form, the CDR3 reads TGTGCCAGTATGGGGGACAGGGTAACCCGCCCTGAAGCTTTCTTT. Translated: CASMGDRVTRPEAFF.